Given below is one T cell receptor beta chain in context. Its antigen is unidentified. This specimen comes from a study of cytomegalovirus exposure and HLA in healthy donors. Study information: Some 80 million unique TCRs from HLA-typed donors were held in an early data release. Findings and caveats of the study: Common viral pathogens (according to a later analysis) appeared linked to several of the most significant clusters.

Primers for the PCR totalled 60 Vbeta and 13 Jbeta. TCRdb's copy holds only in-frame clones and misses some; the assay was immunoSEQ multiplex PCR. In the table there are a few hundred thousand clones, about 80% of which are singletons. Germline V gene data show CDR1 as MDHEN and CDR2 as SYDVKM. Trimming removed 3 bases from V and 4 bases from J, with 13 bases in between. This CDR3 is 15 amino acids long. Sequencing was done on a sample of PBMCs. The sequence was obtained from a man between 18 and 29 years old in good health and CMV-seronegative. This chain joins TRBV28 and TRBJ1-5; no clear D. Here the CDR3 DNA reads TGTGCCAGCAGTTTCGGCGGTCGCGGGAATCAGCCCCAGCATTTT. It is translated as CASSFGGRGNQPQHF.